Listed here are 28 T cell receptor beta chains from one sample, sequenced in a study of blood T cell repertoires in COVID-19. Sequenced by immunoSEQ multiplex PCR; TCRdb stores in-frame clones only, minus some. The sample includes about 410,000 clones, 80% to 95% of them seen just once. Material for sequencing was PBMCs or T cells enriched from blood (not recorded which). The origin of the receptors is a man younger than 30 who had recovered from COVID-19.

The gene calls are TRBV29-1 and TRBJ1-1, with 8 bases matching TRBD1. Germline V CDR1 and CDR2: SQVTM, ANQGSEA. The CDR3 consists of 16 residues. V lost 4 bases, J lost 3 bases, and 13 bases stayed unmatched. CDR3 coding DNA: TGCAGCGTTGTATTGGACAGGGATGTCGGAGACACTGAAGCTTTCTTT. Translating it yields CSVVLDRDVGDTEAFF. The full variable domain, in which reference TRBV29-1 and TRBJ1-1 provide the parts outside the CDR3, is SAVISQKPSRDICQRGTSLTIQCQVDSQVTMMFWYRQQPGQSLTLIATANQGSEATYESGFVIDKFPISRPNLTFSTLTVSNMSPEDSSIYLCSVVLDRDVGDTEAFFGQGTRLTVV.

The V and J genes are TRBV5-8 and TRBJ1-1, with D uncertain. The germline V gene encodes CDR1 SGHTS and CDR2 YDEGEE. This CDR3 has 13 residues. V lost 4 bases, J lost 9 bases, and 16 bases lay in between. For the CDR3, the DNA is TGTGCCAGCAGCCTACCGATTTCTTCCCAAGCTTTCTTT. Translating gives CASSLPISSQAFF.

The chain links TRBV30 to TRBJ1-3; perhaps TRBD1 as D (6 bases). Germline V lookup: CDR1 GTSNPN, CDR2 SVGIG (reference sequence). This CDR3 has 13 residues. V dropped 1 base and J dropped 5 bases, with 9 bases sitting between them. CDR3 protein: CAWSADRRNTIYF. CDR3 DNA: TGTGCCTGGAGTGCGGACAGACGAAACACCATATATTTT.

V gene TRBV3-1 (or the pseudogene TRBV3-2) combines with J gene TRBJ1-2, with TRBD1 matching over 7 bases. Germline V gene lookup returns CDR1 LGHDT and CDR2 YNNKEL (reference sequence). The junction had 5 bases not matched to a gene; V was cut back by 4 bases and J by 3 bases. The CDR3 has 14 amino acids. CDR3 in amino acids: CASSRRGRDYGYTF. The CDR3 DNA reads TGTGCCAGCAGCCGTAGGGGGCGCGACTATGGCTACACCTTC.

The rearrangement links TRBV6-5 to TRBJ2-1; TRBD2 matches at 11 bases. Germline trimming cut 8 bases from V and 11 bases from J; bases unmatched to any gene: 11. The CDR3 has 14 amino acids. Germline values: CDR1 MNHEY, CDR2 SVGAGI. CDR3 loop: CASAVASGRFQQFF. The DNA for the CDR3 is TGTGCCAGCGCCGTGGCTAGCGGGAGGTTTCAGCAGTTCTTC.

The V gene is TRBV2, the J gene TRBJ2-1; D perhaps matches TRBD2 (6 bases). CDR3 size: 13 residues. Trimming pared 9 bases from V and 5 bases from J, leaving 14 bases between. Germline-derived CDR1 and CDR2 are SNHLY and FYNNEI. The CDR3 coding sequence is TGTGCCAGTACGCCGGGACTCAACAATGAGCAGTTCTTC. Protein: CASTPGLNNEQFF. The variable domain in full, completed from reference TRBV2 and TRBJ2-1, reads EPEVTQTPSHQVTQMGQEVILRCVPISNHLYFYWYRQILGQKVEFLVSFYNNEISEKSEIFDDQFSVERPDGSNFTLKIRSTKLEDSAMYFCASTPGLNNEQFFGPGTRLTVL.

The V and J genes are TRBV29-1 and TRBJ1-6, with D possibly TRBD1 on 5 matching bases. The CDR3 has 14 amino acids. The germline V gene has CDR1 SQVTM and CDR2 ANQGSEA. The V and J ends lost 6 bases and 10 bases respectively, with 19 bases between them. In DNA, the CDR3 is TGCAGCGTAGCCACCGGGACTATTGGGTCACCCCTCCACTTT. Amino acids: CSVATGTIGSPLHF.

The rearrangement uses TRBV24-1 and TRBJ2-1, with D perhaps TRBD2 (5 bases). The CDR3 contains 15 residues. Trimming pared 2 bases from V and 7 bases from J, leaving 14 bases between. CDR1 is KGHDR and CDR2 is SFDVKD in the germline V gene. The CDR3 is CATSDSYGEGNEQFF. The CDR3 region has the DNA TGTGCCACCAGTGATTCTTACGGGGAAGGAAATGAGCAGTTCTTC.

The CDR3 loop is CASSIVGYEQYF. For the CDR3, the DNA is TGTGCCAGTAGTATAGTCGGGTACGAGCAGTACTTC. The V gene is TRBV19, the J gene TRBJ2-7; no reliable D call. The CDR3 sequence is 12 residues long. Looked up from germline, CDR1 is LNHDA and CDR2 is SQIVND (reference sequence). Between the trimmed V and J ends, which lost 1 base and 4 bases, there was a span of 5 bases.

The rearrangement uses TRBV5-1 and TRBJ2-2; TRBD2 aligns across 7 bases. CDR3 length: 15 amino acids. The germline CDR1 and CDR2 sequences are SGHRS and YFSETQ. Trimming at V came to 4 bases and at J to 1 base, leaving 4 bases not matched to a gene. CDR3 nucleotide sequence: TGCGCCAGCAGCGTGAGCGGGGTGAACACCGGGGAGCTGTTTTTT. Translated: CASSVSGVNTGELFF.

This clone was observed a few times. The gene calls are TRBV7-8 and TRBJ1-1, with D hard to call. The CDR3 has 13 residues. Trimming took 1 base from V and 3 from J, leaving 6 bases between them. In germline, CDR1 is SGHVS, CDR2 FQNEAQ. The CDR3 is CASSLGPYTEAFF. CDR3 DNA sequence: TGTGCCAGCAGCTTAGGTCCGTACACTGAAGCTTTCTTT. The full variable domain, completed using reference TRBV7-8 and TRBJ1-1, is GAGVSQSPRYKVAKRGQDVALRCDPISGHVSLFWYQQALGQGPEFLTYFQNEAQLDKSGLPSDRFFAERPEGSVSTLKIQRTQQEDSAVYLCASSLGPYTEAFFGQGTRLTVV.

The V call is TRBV30, the J call TRBJ1-2; 7 bases align to TRBD1. The CDR3 is 13 residues long. V dropped 6 bases and J dropped 2; count of bases not matched to a gene: 6. Germline CDR1 reads GTSNPN; CDR2 reads SVGIG (reference sequence). CDR3 protein: CACRDSTNYGYTF. CDR3 sequence (DNA): TGTGCCTGCCGGGACAGTACCAACTATGGCTACACCTTC.

This clone was found a few times. The V call is TRBV7-2, the J call TRBJ2-7; 10 bases align to TRBD2. From germline, CDR1 is SGHTA and CDR2 FQGNSA. The CDR3 is 15 amino acids. With V trimmed by 3 bases and J by 2 bases, 4 bases remained unmatched. The CDR3 loop reads CASSLEREGPYEQYF. For the CDR3, the DNA is TGTGCCAGCAGCTTGGAGCGGGAGGGCCCCTACGAGCAGTACTTC. The entire variable domain, with the rest obtained from reference TRBV7-2 and TRBJ2-7, is as follows: GAGVSQSPSNKVTEKGKDVELRCDPISGHTALYWYRQSLGQGLEFLIYFQGNSAPDKSGLPSDRFSAERTGGSVSTLTIQRTQQEDSAVYLCASSLEREGPYEQYFGPGTRLTVT.

The chain employs TRBV27 and TRBJ1-2; D possibly corresponds to TRBD1 (5 bases). The ends were cut back, 3 bases at V and 4 bases at J, with 12 bases in the middle. Per germline, CDR1 MNHEY and CDR2 SMNVEV (reference sequence). The CDR3 contains 14 residues. CDR3 residues: CASSLGGFPYGYTF. For the CDR3, the DNA is TGTGCCAGCAGTTTGGGGGGGTTCCCCTATGGCTACACCTTC.

The genes are TRBV10-1 and TRBJ2-7, with 10 bases lining up with TRBD2. The germline V gene has CDR1 WNHNN and CDR2 SYGVQD (reference sequence). V lost 7 bases to trimming and J lost 2 bases; unmatched junction nucleotides: 23. This CDR3 is 20 amino acids long. This CDR3 is CASIKKSPSGGVLTPYEQYF. CDR3 DNA sequence: TGCGCCAGCATTAAAAAGAGTCCTAGCGGGGGAGTTCTGACACCCTACGAGCAGTACTTC.

The rearrangement joins TRBV12-2 to TRBJ2-7; the table's D gene call, TRBD1, was not cross checked with the DNA. TRBV12-2 is deemed a pseudogene. The CDR3 is made up of 14 amino acids. Here the CDR3 reads CASRPRTVAYEQYF. In nucleotides, the CDR3 is TGTGCAAGTCGCCCACGGACAGTCGCGTACGAGCAGTACTTC.

The chain couples TRBV9 to TRBJ2-7, with 9 bases matching TRBD2. J gave up 3 bases and V 3 bases, and 7 bases lay outside the gene matches. There are 15 residues in the CDR3. Germline V CDR1 and CDR2: SGDLS, YYNGEE. Here the CDR3 DNA reads TGTGCCAGCAGCGGCGGGAGGGCTGATGTCTACGAGCAGTACTTC. Translated: CASSGGRADVYEQYF.

The rearrangement uses TRBV7-3 and TRBJ2-1, with 10 bases aligning to TRBD2. This CDR3 comprises 14 residues. The germline CDR1 and CDR2 sequences are SGHTA and FQGTGA. Unmatched junction bases numbered 5, after V lost 5 bases and J lost 7 bases. The CDR3 is CASSPGTSVNEQFF. The DNA of the CDR3 is TGTGCCAGCAGCCCCGGGACTAGCGTGAATGAGCAGTTCTTC.

The chain employs TRBV9 and TRBJ1-2; TRBD1 agrees at 8 bases. V lost 0 bases, J lost 4 bases, and 2 bases stayed unmatched. Germline CDR1 SGDLS, CDR2 YYNGEE. This CDR3 comprises 14 residues. CDR3 loop: CASSVEQGGYGYTF. In DNA form, the CDR3 reads TGTGCCAGCAGCGTAGAACAGGGGGGCTATGGCTACACCTTC.

This chain links TRBV4-1 with TRBJ1-1; D gene unclear. The V gene lost 4 bases and the J gene lost 6 bases, with 6 bases spanning the gap. The CDR3 spans 11 residues. The V gene's germline CDR1 is MGHRA and CDR2 YSYEKL. CDR3 DNA: TGCGCCAGCAGCCTGGCAGCTGAAGCTTTCTTT. The encoded protein is CASSLAAEAFF.

This chain joins TRBV3-1 (or the pseudogene TRBV3-2) and TRBJ2-6; D possibly corresponds to TRBD1 (5 bases). V lost 6 bases and J lost 1, with 10 bases in between. CDR1 LGHDT and CDR2 YNNKEL come from the germline V gene (reference sequence). CDR3 length: 15 residues. The CDR3: CASSPQGSGANVLTF. The CDR3 nucleotides read TGTGCCAGCAGTCCTCAGGGTTCTGGGGCCAACGTCCTGACTTTC.

The rearrangement joins TRBV5-4 to TRBJ1-1, with D perhaps TRBD1 (5 bases). Trimming removed 2 bases from V and 1 base from J, with 9 bases in between. Germline V gene lookup returns CDR1 SGHNT and CDR2 YYREEE (reference sequence). The CDR3 is 14 amino acids. The CDR3 reads CASSFGGANTEAFF. The CDR3 nucleotides are TGTGCCAGCAGCTTCGGTGGGGCGAACACTGAAGCTTTCTTT.

V is TRBV18 and J is TRBJ1-2, with D possibly TRBD1 on 6 matching bases. The V and J ends lost 3 bases and 6 bases respectively, with 8 bases between them. The CDR3 spans 12 residues. Germline CDR1 reads KGHSH; CDR2 reads LQKENI. The chain's CDR3 is CASSPRQDGYTF. The CDR3 DNA follows: TGTGCCAGCTCACCTAGACAGGATGGCTACACCTTC. Full variable domain (remainder filled in from reference TRBV18 and TRBJ1-2): NAGVMQNPRHLVRRRGQEARLRCSPMKGHSHVYWYRQLPEEGLKFMVYLQKENIIDESGMPKERFSAEFPKEGPSILRIQQVVRGDSAAYFCASSPRQDGYTFGSGTRLTVV.

The chain has TRBV24-1 and TRBJ2-1, with 9 positions matching TRBD1. Germline lookup yields CDR1 KGHDR and CDR2 SFDVKD. The CDR3 is 15 residues long. The ends lost 7 bases at V and 8 bases at J; junction bases unmatched: 11. CDR3 sequence (DNA): TGTGCCACCAGACCGGGACAGGGCGTTTCGGATGAGCAGTTCTTC. Residues: CATRPGQGVSDEQFF.

The count of this clone is one. This chain joins TRBV30 and TRBJ2-2, with D maybe TRBD2 (5 bases). CDR1 and CDR2 (germline): GTSNPN, SVGIG (reference sequence). The length of the CDR3 is 12 residues. The V and J ends lost 2 bases and 6 bases respectively, with 7 bases between them. The CDR3 nucleotides are TGTGCCTGGAGTCCGGGGTCCGGGGAGCTGTTTTTT. As protein: CAWSPGSGELFF.

V gene TRBV29-1 combines with J gene TRBJ2-1, with no clear D. V lost 3 bases and J lost 1, with 10 bases in between. This CDR3 is 14 amino acids long. In germline, CDR1 is SQVTM, CDR2 ANQGSEA. CDR3 sequence: CSVEVSRSYNEQFF. CDR3 sequence (DNA): TGCAGCGTTGAGGTCTCGAGATCCTACAATGAGCAGTTCTTC.

The rearrangement joins TRBV5-5 to TRBJ2-2; a possible D gene is TRBD2 (5 bases). Germline loops: CDR1 SGHKS, CDR2 YYEKEE (reference sequence). The CDR3 has 17 residues. The V end lost 0 bases, the J end lost 3 bases, and 15 bases lay between the germline ends. CDR3 amino acids: CASSLEMGGSYTGELFF. In DNA, the CDR3 is TGTGCCAGCAGCTTGGAGATGGGCGGGTCCTACACCGGGGAGCTGTTTTTT.

The chain joins TRBV19 to TRBJ2-7, with 7 bases fitting TRBD1. Losses at the gene ends were 5 bases for V and 0 bases for J; bases not matched to a gene: 7. Germline CDR1 reads LNHDA; CDR2 reads SQIVND (reference sequence). The CDR3 has 15 residues. This CDR3 reads CASSALDRRSYEQYF. The CDR3 DNA reads TGTGCCAGTAGTGCCCTGGACAGGCGCTCCTACGAGCAGTACTTC.